A selection of T cell receptor beta chains follows, all from one sample in a study of control samples from healthy donors and cancer patients. The data were produced by immunoSEQ multiplex PCR, yet TCRdb's version contains in-frame clones alone and is incomplete. The sample lists 150,000 or so clones; 80% to 95% were seen once. Sequencing was performed on blood. Receptors originate from a man between 18 and 35 years old in good health. Each CDR3 is given with its conserved first and last residue.

J	V	CDR3
TRBJ1-2	TRBV5-6	CASNPVGLNYGYTF
TRBJ1-4	TRBV2	CASSAESTNEKLFF
TRBJ2-5	TRBV7-2	CASSFRAGVQETQYF
TRBJ2-1	TRBV6-5	CASSYAAGERYNEQFF
TRBJ2-3	TRBV7-9	CASSGPTGKGTDTQYF
TRBJ2-3	TRBV4-1	CASSQDQLAGGQDTQYF
TRBJ1-1	TRBV3-1/TRBV3-2	CASSHGRATEAFF
TRBJ2-3	TRBV4-1	CASRPDASGGITDTQYF
TRBJ2-7	TRBV7-9	CASSFGLDDEQYF
TRBJ2-3	TRBV28	CASSWRGRGTDTQYF
TRBJ2-7	TRBV15	CATSGGKGRSYEQYF
TRBJ2-7	TRBV15	CATSGETGYEQYF
TRBJ1-2	TRBV5-5	CASFYAVWEEGYTF
TRBJ2-1	TRBV9	CASSANPWGLEEQFF
TRBJ2-1	TRBV6-2/TRBV6-3	CASSFWRGDQYNEQFF
TRBJ2-2	TRBV11-2	CASSLGGEPTGELFF
TRBJ1-1	TRBV6-6	CASTPPENTEAFF
TRBJ2-3	TRBV14	CASSHARGATDTQYF
TRBJ1-3	TRBV11-2	CASNSLGQGNSGNTIYF
TRBJ2-2	TRBV27	CASSSKTELSLFF
TRBJ2-7	TRBV19	CASSIETGPYEQYF
TRBJ2-3	TRBV2	CASSWGWGDTQYF
TRBJ1-1	TRBV15	CATSRGVGNTEAFF
TRBJ2-3	TRBV7-9	CASRAGDTDTQYF
TRBJ2-2	TRBV3-1/TRBV3-2	CASSPHDNTGELFF
TRBJ2-3	TRBV2	CASSTATDTQYF
TRBJ2-5	TRBV10-3	CAISEDSSVTQYF
TRBJ1-4	TRBV19	CASSTGAGLSF
TRBJ2-5	TRBV6-5	CASSGATGLETQYF
TRBJ1-1	TRBV5-1	CASSILYGWNTEAFF
TRBJ1-1	TRBV11-1	CASSLIAENTEAFF
TRBJ2-7	TRBV12-3/TRBV12-4	CASSLWGSNEQYF
TRBJ2-6	TRBV6-5	CASSYAQGGANVLTF
TRBJ2-7	TRBV18	CASSPGQGRFEQYF
TRBJ1-4	TRBV5-4	CASSLAPGGATNEKLFF
TRBJ2-3	TRBV27	CASSLMAGAYGGTQYF
TRBJ1-6	TRBV30	CAWRDRVNSPLHF